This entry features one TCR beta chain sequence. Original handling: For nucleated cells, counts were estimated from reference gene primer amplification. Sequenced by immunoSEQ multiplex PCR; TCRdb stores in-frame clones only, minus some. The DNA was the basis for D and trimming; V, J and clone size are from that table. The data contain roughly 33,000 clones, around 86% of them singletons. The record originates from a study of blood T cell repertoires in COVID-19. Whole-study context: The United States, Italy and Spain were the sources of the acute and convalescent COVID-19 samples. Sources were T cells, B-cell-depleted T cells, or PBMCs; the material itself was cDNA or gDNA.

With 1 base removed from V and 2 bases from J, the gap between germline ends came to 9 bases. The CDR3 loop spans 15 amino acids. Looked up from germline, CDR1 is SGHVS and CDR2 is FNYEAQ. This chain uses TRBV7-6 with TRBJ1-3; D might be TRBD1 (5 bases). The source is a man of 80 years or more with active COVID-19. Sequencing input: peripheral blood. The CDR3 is CASSLGGVTGNTIYF. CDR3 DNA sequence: TGTGCCAGCAGCTTAGGGGGGGTCACTGGAAACACCATATATTTT.